What follows is one T cell receptor (beta chain) and its context. The antigen is not known. This sample was taken from a study of blood T cells in healthy people across ages. The authors ran a second PCR of about 6 to 11 cycles using a sample-barcoded 5' primer and a J-beta primer mix. Sequencing of every sample gave 2.5 million or more CDR3-containing paired-end reads. TCRdb reprocessed the 5' RACE reads via MiXCR and lists one record per CDR3 protein. The sample has approximately 1.5 million distinct CDR3 sequences; around 36% are singletons. The authors drew about 9.5 milliliters of peripheral blood from each donor. This CDR3 comprises 16 residues. V shed 5 bases and J 8 bases; nucleotides not matched to a gene: 12. Study-level findings and limits: A conclusive naive versus antigen-experienced comparison was prevented by the unsorted PBMCs.

The sample taken for sequencing was blood. The chain couples TRBV12-3 or TRBV12-4 to TRBJ2-1; 10 bases line up with TRBD2. The TCR originated in a woman in her twenties or thirties in good health. The CDR3 DNA is TGTGCCAGCAGTGCCGAACTAGCGGGGATTCTCGATGAGCAGTTCTTC. The encoded protein is CASSAELAGILDEQFF.